This TCR beta chain was sequenced in a study of blood T cell repertoires in COVID-19. Across the study: Donors in the United States, Italy and Spain gave samples during acute or convalescent COVID-19. The analysed material was cDNA or gDNA that came from T cells, B-cell-depleted T cells, or PBMCs.

Original processing methods: Amplified reference gene primers provided the basis for estimating nucleated cell counts. Sequencing was performed with immunoSEQ multiplex PCR; in TCRdb, only in-frame clones are kept and a portion is missing. That table furnishes V, J and clone size, whereas the DNA furnished D and trimming. The table includes 95,000 to 150,000 clones, roughly four fifths detected once. Enrolled during active infection, Seattle patients were then followed longitudinally. J was trimmed by 1 base and V by 2 bases; bases with no gene match: 7. This CDR3 has 16 residues. Germline loops: CDR1 SGHTA, CDR2 FQGNSA.

The chain links TRBV7-2 to TRBJ2-5; 7 bases map to TRBD1. The TCR comes from a man aged 25-40 years with COVID-19, enrolled during active disease. Specimen: peripheral blood. Here the CDR3 reads CASSLSGQPGQETQYF. As DNA, the CDR3 is TGTGCCAGCAGCTTATCGGGACAGCCTGGCCAAGAGACCCAGTACTTC.